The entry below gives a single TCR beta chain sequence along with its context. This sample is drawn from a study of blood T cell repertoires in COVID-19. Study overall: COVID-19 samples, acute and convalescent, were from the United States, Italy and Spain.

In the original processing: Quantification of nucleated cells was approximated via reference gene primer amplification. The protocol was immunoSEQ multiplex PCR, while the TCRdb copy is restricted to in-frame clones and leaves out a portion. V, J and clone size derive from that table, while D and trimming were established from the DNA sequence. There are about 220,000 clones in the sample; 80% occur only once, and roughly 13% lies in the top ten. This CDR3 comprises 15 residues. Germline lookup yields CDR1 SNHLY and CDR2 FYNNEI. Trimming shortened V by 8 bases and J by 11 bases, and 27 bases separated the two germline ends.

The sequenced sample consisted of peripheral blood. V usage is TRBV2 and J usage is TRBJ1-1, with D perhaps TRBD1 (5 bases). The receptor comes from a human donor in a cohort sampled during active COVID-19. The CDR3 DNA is TGTGCCAGCCTACTGGAGAGTGGGGTTGGGGCGGTCGCTTTCTTT. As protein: CASLLESGVGAVAFF.